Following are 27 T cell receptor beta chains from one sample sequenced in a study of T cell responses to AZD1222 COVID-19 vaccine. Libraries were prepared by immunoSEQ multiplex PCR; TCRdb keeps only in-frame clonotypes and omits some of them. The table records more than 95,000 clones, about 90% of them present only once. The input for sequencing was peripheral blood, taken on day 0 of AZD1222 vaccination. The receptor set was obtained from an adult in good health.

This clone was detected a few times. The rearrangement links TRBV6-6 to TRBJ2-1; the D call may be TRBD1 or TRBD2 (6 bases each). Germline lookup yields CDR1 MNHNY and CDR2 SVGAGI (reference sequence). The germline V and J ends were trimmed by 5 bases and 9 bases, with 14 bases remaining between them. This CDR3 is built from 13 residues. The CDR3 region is CASSNVQGGEQFF. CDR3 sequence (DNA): TGTGCCAGCAGTAATGTACAGGGAGGTGAGCAGTTCTTC.

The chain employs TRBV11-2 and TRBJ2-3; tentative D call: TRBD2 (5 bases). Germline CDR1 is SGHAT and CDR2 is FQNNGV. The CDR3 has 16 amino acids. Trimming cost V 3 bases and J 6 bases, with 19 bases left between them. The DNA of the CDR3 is TGTGCCAGCAGCTTGCCCGGGTTTCGGGGTAGGGATACGCAGTATTTT. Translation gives CASSLPGFRGRDTQYF.

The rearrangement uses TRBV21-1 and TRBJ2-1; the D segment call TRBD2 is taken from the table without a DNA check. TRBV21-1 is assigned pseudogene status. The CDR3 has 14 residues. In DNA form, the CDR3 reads TGTGCCAGCCCGGGAGAAGGGTCCTACAATGAGCAGTTCTTC. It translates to CASPGEGSYNEQFF.

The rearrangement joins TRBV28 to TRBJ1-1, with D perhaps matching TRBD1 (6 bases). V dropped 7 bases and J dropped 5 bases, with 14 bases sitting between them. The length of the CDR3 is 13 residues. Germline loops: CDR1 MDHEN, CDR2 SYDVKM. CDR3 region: CASIRGGWTEAFF. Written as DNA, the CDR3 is TGTGCCAGCATCCGGGGGGGCTGGACTGAAGCTTTCTTT.

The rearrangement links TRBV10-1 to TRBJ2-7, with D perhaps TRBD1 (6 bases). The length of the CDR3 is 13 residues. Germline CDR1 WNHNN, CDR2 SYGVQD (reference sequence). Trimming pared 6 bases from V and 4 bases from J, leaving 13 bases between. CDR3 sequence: CASRLNRVYEQYF. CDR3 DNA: TGCGCCAGCAGACTCAACAGGGTTTACGAGCAGTACTTC.

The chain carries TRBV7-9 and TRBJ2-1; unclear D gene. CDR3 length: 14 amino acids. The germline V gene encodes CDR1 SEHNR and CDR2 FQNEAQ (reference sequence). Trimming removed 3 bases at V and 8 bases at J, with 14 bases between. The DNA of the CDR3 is TGTGCCAGCAGCTTGGAGTTCCCAACGGATGAGCAGTTCTTC. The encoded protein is CASSLEFPTDEQFF.

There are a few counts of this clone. This CDR3 reads CASSTSGGIYEQYF. CDR3 sequence (DNA): TGTGCCAGCTCGACTAGCGGGGGTATCTACGAGCAGTACTTC. V is TRBV2 and J is TRBJ2-7; 12 bases match TRBD2. CDR1 SNHLY and CDR2 FYNNEI come from the germline V gene. This CDR3 has 14 amino acids. With V trimmed by 8 bases and J by 3 bases, 5 bases remained unmatched.

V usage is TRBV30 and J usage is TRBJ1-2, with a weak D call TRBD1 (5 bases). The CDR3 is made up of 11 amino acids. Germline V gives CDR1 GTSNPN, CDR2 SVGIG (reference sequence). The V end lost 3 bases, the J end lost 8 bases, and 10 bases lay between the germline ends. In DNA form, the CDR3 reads TGTGCCTGGAGCAGGGCCAGGGGCTACACCTTC. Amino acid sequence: CAWSRARGYTF.

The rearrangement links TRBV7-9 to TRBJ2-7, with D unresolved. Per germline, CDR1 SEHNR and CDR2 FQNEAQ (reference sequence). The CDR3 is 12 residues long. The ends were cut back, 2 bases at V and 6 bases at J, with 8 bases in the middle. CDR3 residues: CASSLITPEQYF. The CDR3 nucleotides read TGTGCCAGCAGCTTAATTACCCCCGAGCAGTACTTC.

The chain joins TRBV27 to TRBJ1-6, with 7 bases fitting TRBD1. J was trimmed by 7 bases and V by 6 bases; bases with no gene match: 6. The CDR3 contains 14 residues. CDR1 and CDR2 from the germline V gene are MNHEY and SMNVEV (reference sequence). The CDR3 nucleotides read TGTGCCAGCAGCCAACAGGGGCGGAATTCACCCCTCCACTTT. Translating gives CASSQQGRNSPLHF.

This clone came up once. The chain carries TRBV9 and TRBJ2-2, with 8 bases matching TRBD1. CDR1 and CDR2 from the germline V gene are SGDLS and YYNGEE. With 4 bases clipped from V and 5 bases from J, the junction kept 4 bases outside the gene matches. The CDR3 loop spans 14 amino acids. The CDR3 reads CASSIRTGTGELFF. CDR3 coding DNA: TGTGCCAGCAGCATACGGACAGGGACCGGGGAGCTGTTTTTT.

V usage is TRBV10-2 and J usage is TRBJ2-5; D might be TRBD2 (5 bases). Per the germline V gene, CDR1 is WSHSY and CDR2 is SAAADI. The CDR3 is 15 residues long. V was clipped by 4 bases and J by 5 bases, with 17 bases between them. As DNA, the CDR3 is TGCGCCAGCAGTGGACTTCCTAGCCGCCCTGAGACCCAGTACTTC. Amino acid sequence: CASSGLPSRPETQYF.

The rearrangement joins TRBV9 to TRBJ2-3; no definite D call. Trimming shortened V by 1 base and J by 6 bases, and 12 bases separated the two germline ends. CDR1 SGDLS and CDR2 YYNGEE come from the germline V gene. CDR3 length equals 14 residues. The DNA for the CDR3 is TGTGCCAGCAGCGTAAGGGTTTTCGGGGATACGCAGTATTTT. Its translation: CASSVRVFGDTQYF.

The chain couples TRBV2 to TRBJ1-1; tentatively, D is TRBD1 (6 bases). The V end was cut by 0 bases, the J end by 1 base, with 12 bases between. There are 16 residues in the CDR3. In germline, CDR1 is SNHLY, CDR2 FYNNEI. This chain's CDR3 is CASSEALRTENTEAFF. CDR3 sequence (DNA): TGTGCCAGCAGTGAAGCGCTTCGGACAGAGAACACTGAAGCTTTCTTT.

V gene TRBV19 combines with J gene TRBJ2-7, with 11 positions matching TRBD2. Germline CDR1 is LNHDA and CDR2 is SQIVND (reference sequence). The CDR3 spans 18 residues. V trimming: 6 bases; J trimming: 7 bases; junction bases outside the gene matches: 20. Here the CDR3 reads CASSPPLRLAGTGREQYF. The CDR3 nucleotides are TGTGCCAGTAGCCCACCCCTGAGACTAGCGGGAACGGGTCGGGAGCAGTACTTC. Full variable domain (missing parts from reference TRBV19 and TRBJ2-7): DGGITQSPKYLFRKEGQNVTLSCEQNLNHDAMYWYRQDPGQGLRLIYYSQIVNDFQKGDIAEGYSVSREKKESFPLTVTSAQKNPTAFYLCASSPPLRLAGTGREQYFGPGTRLTVT.

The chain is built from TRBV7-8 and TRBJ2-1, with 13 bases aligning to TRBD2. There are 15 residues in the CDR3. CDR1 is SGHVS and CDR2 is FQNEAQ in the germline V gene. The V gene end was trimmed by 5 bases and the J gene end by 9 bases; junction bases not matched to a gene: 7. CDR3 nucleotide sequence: TGTGCCAGCAGCCGAGGACTAGCGGGAGACGGTGAGCAGTTCTTC. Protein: CASSRGLAGDGEQFF.

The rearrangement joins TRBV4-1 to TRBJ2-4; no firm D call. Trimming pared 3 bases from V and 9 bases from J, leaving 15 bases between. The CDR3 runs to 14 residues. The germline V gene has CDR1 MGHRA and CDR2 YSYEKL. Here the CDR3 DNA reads TGCGCCAGCAGCCAGCCCCGGGCCACGGCCATTCAGTACTTC. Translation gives CASSQPRATAIQYF.

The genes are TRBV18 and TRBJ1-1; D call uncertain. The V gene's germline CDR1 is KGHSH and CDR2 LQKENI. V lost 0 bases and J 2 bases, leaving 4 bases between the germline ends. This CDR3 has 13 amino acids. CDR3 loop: CASSPPYNTEAFF. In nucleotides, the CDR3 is TGTGCCAGCTCACCACCGTACAACACTGAAGCTTTCTTT.

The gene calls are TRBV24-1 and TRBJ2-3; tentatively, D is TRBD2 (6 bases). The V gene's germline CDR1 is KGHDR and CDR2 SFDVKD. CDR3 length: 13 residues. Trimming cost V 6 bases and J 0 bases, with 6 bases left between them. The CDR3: CATSRGSTDTQYF. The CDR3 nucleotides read TGTGCCACCAGTCGGGGGAGCACAGATACGCAGTATTTT.

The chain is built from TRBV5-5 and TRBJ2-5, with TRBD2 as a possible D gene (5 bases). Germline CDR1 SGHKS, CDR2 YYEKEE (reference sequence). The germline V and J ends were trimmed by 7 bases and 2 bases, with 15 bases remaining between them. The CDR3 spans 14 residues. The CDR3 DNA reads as TGTGCCAGCGATTTACAGAGGAGGCAAGAGACCCAGTACTTC. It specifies CASDLQRRQETQYF.

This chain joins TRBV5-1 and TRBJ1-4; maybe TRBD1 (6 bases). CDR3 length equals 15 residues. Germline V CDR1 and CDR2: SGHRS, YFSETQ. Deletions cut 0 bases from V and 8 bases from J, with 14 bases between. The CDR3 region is CASSLVQQGREKLFF. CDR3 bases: TGCGCCAGCAGCTTGGTCCAGCAGGGGAGGGAAAAACTGTTTTTT.

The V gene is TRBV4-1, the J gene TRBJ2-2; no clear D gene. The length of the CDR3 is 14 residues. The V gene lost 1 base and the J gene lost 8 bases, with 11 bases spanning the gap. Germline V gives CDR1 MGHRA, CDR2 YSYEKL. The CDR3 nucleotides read TGCGCCAGCAGCCAAGTCAATCGGATGGGGGAGCTGTTTTTT. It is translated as CASSQVNRMGELFF.

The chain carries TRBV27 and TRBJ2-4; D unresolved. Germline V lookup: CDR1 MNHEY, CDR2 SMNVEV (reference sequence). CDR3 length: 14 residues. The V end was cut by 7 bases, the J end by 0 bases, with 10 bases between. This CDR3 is CASKSPLAKNIQYF. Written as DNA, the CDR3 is TGTGCCAGCAAGAGTCCTCTAGCCAAAAACATTCAGTACTTC.

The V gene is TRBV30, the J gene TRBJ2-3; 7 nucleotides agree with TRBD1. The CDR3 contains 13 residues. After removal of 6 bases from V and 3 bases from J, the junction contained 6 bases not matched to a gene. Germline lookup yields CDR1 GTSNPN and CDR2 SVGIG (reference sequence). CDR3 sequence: CACDRARTDTQYF. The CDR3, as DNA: TGTGCCTGTGACAGGGCCAGGACAGATACGCAGTATTTT.

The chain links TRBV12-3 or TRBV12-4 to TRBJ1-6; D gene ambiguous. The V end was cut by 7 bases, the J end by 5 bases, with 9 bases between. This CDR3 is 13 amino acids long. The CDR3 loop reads CASTGRNNSPLHF. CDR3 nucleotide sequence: TGTGCCAGCACCGGAAGGAATAATTCACCCCTCCACTTT.

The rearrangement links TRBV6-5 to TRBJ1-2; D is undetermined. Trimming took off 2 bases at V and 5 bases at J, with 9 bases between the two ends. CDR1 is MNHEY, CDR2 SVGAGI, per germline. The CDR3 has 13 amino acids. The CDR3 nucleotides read TGTGCCAGCAGTTACGGGCGGACGTATGGCTACACCTTC. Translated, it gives CASSYGRTYGYTF.

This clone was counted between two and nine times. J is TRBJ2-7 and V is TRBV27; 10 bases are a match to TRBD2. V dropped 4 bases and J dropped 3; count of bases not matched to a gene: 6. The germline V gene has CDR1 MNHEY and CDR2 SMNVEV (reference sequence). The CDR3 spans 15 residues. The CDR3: CASSSPSGSIYEQYF. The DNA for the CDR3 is TGTGCCAGCAGTTCACCTAGCGGGAGCATCTACGAGCAGTACTTC.